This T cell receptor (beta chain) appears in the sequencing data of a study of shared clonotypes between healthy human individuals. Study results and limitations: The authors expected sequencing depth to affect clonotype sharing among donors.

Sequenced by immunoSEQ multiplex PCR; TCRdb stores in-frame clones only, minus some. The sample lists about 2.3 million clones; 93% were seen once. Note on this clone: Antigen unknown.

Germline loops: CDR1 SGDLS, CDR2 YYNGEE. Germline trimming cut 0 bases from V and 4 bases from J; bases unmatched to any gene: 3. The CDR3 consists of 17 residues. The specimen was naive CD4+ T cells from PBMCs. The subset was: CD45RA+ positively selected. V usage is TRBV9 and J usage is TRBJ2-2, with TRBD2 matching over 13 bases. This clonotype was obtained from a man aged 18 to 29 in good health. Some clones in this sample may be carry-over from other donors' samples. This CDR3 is CASSVVLAGGLTGELFF. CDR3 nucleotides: TGTGCCAGCAGCGTAGTACTAGCGGGAGGGCTCACCGGGGAGCTGTTTTTT.